One sample yielded the 17 T cell receptor beta chains listed below, sequenced in a study of blood T cells in healthy people across ages. A second roughly 6 to 11 cycle PCR used barcoded and J-beta primers. One entry per CDR3 protein results from TCRdb running MiXCR on the 5' RACE reads. The sample records about a million distinct CDR3 sequences, 35% to 40% being singletons. The sequencing input was blood. The receptor set was obtained from a man younger than 30 in good health.

V and J are TRBV7-9 and TRBJ1-5; no definite D call. The V gene lost 5 bases and the J gene lost 6 bases, with 14 bases spanning the gap. Germline values: CDR1 SEHNR, CDR2 FQNEAQ (reference sequence). The CDR3 covers 14 residues. The CDR3 sequence is CASSPVSSSQPQHF. Here the CDR3 DNA reads TGTGCCAGCAGCCCCGTCAGCTCCAGTCAGCCCCAGCATTTT.

The chain couples TRBV10-3 to TRBJ1-2; D ambiguous. Germline lookup yields CDR1 ENHRY and CDR2 SYGVKD. V was clipped by 4 bases and J by 7 bases, with 13 bases between them. This CDR3 has 13 residues. The CDR3 DNA reads TGTGCCATCAGTGGCTATCAACGTGCTGGCTACACCTTC. Its protein product is CAISGYQRAGYTF.

This clonotype came up a few times. This chain links TRBV29-1 with TRBJ2-1; D is ambiguous. V lost 2 bases, J lost 0 bases, and 14 bases lay in between. CDR1 and CDR2 from the germline V gene are SQVTM and ANQGSEA. The CDR3 sequence is 16 residues long. This CDR3 reads CSVEPPLASSYNEQFF. Here the CDR3 DNA reads TGCAGCGTTGAACCACCTTTGGCCAGCTCCTACAATGAGCAGTTCTTC.

The rearrangement uses TRBV7-9 and TRBJ2-1; the D gene could be TRBD1 or TRBD2 (5 bases each). With 5 bases removed from V and 9 bases from J, the gap between germline ends came to 23 bases. CDR3 length: 16 amino acids. CDR1 SEHNR and CDR2 FQNEAQ come from the germline V gene (reference sequence). The CDR3 region has the DNA TGTGCCAGCAGCCTGCCCACAGCGGCGGTGGGGACTGAGCAGTTCTTC. Translating it yields CASSLPTAAVGTEQFF.

V and J are TRBV7-9 and TRBJ2-5, with TRBD1 identical over 12 bases. Losses at the gene ends were 0 bases for V and 11 bases for J; bases not matched to a gene: 10. Germline loops: CDR1 SEHNR, CDR2 FQNEAQ (reference sequence). The CDR3 loop spans 16 amino acids. CDR3 sequence reads: CASSLAGTGGLREQYF. Here the CDR3 DNA reads TGTGCCAGCAGCTTAGCCGGGACAGGGGGCTTAAGGGAGCAGTACTTC.

This clonotype was picked up a small number of times. The chain joins TRBV7-9 to TRBJ2-4; the match to TRBD1 covers 7 bases. The ends lost 5 bases at V and 6 bases at J; junction bases unmatched: 16. Germline V gives CDR1 SEHNR, CDR2 FQNEAQ (reference sequence). The CDR3 runs to 17 residues. CDR3 in DNA: TGTGCCAGCAGCACAAGACAGGGCCCCGAGTGGCCAAACATTCAGTACTTC. Translated: CASSTRQGPEWPNIQYF.

The chain uses TRBV2 and TRBJ1-5, with D perhaps TRBD1 (5 bases). The CDR3 length is 12 residues. Germline V gene sequence: CDR1 SNHLY, CDR2 FYNNEI. The V and J ends lost 7 bases and 7 bases respectively, with 11 bases between them. The CDR3 reads CASMGQMQPQHF. As DNA, the CDR3 is TGTGCCAGCATGGGGCAGATGCAGCCCCAGCATTTT.

This rearrangement joins TRBV28 to TRBJ1-5; 9 bases are a match to TRBD1. This CDR3 comprises 15 residues. Germline V gives CDR1 MDHEN, CDR2 SYDVKM. The V and J ends lost 7 bases and 1 base, in that order; junction bases with no gene match: 5. The DNA of the CDR3 is TGTGCCAGCACCTCCGGGACAGGGAGCAATCAGCCCCAGCATTTT. It specifies CASTSGTGSNQPQHF.

In the case of this clonotype: This may arise from a read error, as a much more abundant clone is one base away. V gene TRBV4-2 combines with J gene TRBJ2-1; 9 bases are shared with TRBD2. The J segment lost 9 bases and the V segment lost 0 bases, leaving 3 bases of the junction unmatched. From germline, CDR1 is LGHNA and CDR2 YNFKEQ. This CDR3 has 14 residues. CDR3 DNA sequence: TGTGCCAGCAGCCAAGATGGGACTAGCTGTGAGCAGTTCTTC. It is translated as CASSQDGTSCEQFF.

The chain uses TRBV4-2 and TRBJ1-2; maybe TRBD1 (6 bases). This CDR3 region has 16 residues. In germline, CDR1 is LGHNA, CDR2 YNFKEQ. V gave up 0 bases and J gave up 4 bases, with 15 bases separating them. CDR3 residues: CASSQDRGAPGYGYTF. The DNA for the CDR3 is TGTGCCAGCAGCCAAGATCGGGGGGCGCCGGGCTATGGCTACACCTTC.

The chain recombines TRBV3-1 with TRBJ1-1, with unresolved D. The CDR3 is made up of 13 amino acids. Germline V CDR1 and CDR2: LGHDT, YNNKEL (reference sequence). With 0 bases removed from V and 4 bases from J, the gap between germline ends came to 6 bases. CDR3 nucleotide sequence: TGTGCCAGCAGCCAAGATACATTCACTGAAGCTTTCTTT. Protein: CASSQDTFTEAFF.

This chain connects TRBV20-1 to TRBJ2-2, with unresolved D. Trimming pared 1 base from V and 6 bases from J, leaving 9 bases between. This CDR3 region has 13 residues. The germline CDR1 and CDR2 sequences are DFQATT and SNEGSKA (reference sequence). For the CDR3, the DNA is TGCAGTGCTAGAGTTAGGATGGCCGGGGAGCTGTTTTTT. This encodes CSARVRMAGELFF.

This clonotype was counted only a few times. The chain joins TRBV20-1 to TRBJ2-3; D is undetermined. The CDR3 totals 16 residues. Looked up from germline, CDR1 is DFQATT and CDR2 is SNEGSKA (reference sequence). V lost 0 bases and J 1 base, leaving 14 bases between the germline ends. This CDR3 is CSARDERVPGTDTQYF. DNA of the CDR3: TGCAGTGCTAGAGATGAAAGGGTCCCTGGCACAGATACGCAGTATTTT.

The gene calls are TRBV12-3 or TRBV12-4 and TRBJ1-1, with a possible D match to TRBD1 (6 bases). V shed 6 bases and J shed 4 bases, with 15 bases lying between them. This CDR3 is 14 amino acids long. The CDR3: CASSLRQVGTEAFF. In nucleotides, the CDR3 is TGTGCCAGCAGCCTAAGACAGGTGGGCACTGAAGCTTTCTTT.

The chain uses TRBV12-3 or TRBV12-4 and TRBJ1-5, with 11 nucleotides matching TRBD1. The CDR3 has 14 amino acids. Trimming at V came to 5 bases and at J to 7 bases, leaving 4 bases not matched to a gene. CDR3 DNA: TGTGCCAGCAGTGGACAGGGGGCGAAGCAGCCCCAGCATTTT. As protein: CASSGQGAKQPQHF.

V is TRBV28 and J is TRBJ2-7; possibly TRBD1 for D (5 bases). V lost 6 bases and J lost 2, with 14 bases in between. Germline V gene sequence: CDR1 MDHEN, CDR2 SYDVKM. CDR3 length: 14 amino acids. CDR3 amino acids: CASRMTTAPYEQYF. The CDR3 coding sequence is TGTGCCAGCAGAATGACGACAGCGCCCTACGAGCAGTACTTC.

There are a few counts of this clonotype. V usage is TRBV5-6 and J usage is TRBJ2-3; D gene uncertain. Germline values: CDR1 SGHDT, CDR2 YYEEEE. CDR3 length: 13 residues. The V gene lost 7 bases and the J gene lost 0 bases, with 9 bases spanning the gap. The CDR3 reads CASVFGSTDTQYF. CDR3 DNA: TGTGCCAGCGTCTTTGGGAGCACAGATACGCAGTATTTT.